The present T cell receptor (beta chain) was sequenced within a study of radiotherapy plus CTLA-4 blockade in lung cancer. Study context: Disease control was present in under 35% of patients, and objective responses in approximately 18%.

Here immunoSEQ multiplex PCR was the method, and the copy in TCRdb shows in-frame clones only, minus some. The table has around 130,000 clones, over 80% seen once; the top ten hold over 6%. In chemo-refractory metastatic non-small-cell lung cancer, patients got ipilimumab CTLA-4 blockade together with focal radiation. Comment on this clone: Antigen: not known.

The CDR3 contains 13 residues. The V segment lost 8 bases and the J segment 3 bases; nucleotides outside the gene matches: 5. Germline-derived CDR1 and CDR2 are MNHEY and SVGAGI. Study-wide results and limits: Strongest reported response predictors: early blood clone changes and post-radiation interferon-beta. Following radiotherapy plus ipilimumab, tumor-derived TCR clones expanded in the blood.

The chain joins TRBV6-5 to TRBJ2-7, with TRBD1 matching 9 bases. The sequence came from a human donor with non-small cell lung cancer that progressed on radiotherapy plus ipilimumab. Material: peripheral blood, obtained from a patient treated with radiotherapy plus ipilimumab. As DNA, the CDR3 is TGTGCCAGCGGAGGGACAGGGCTCTACGAGCAGTACTTC. It encodes CASGGTGLYEQYF.